One sample yielded the 27 T cell receptor beta chains listed below, sequenced in a study of T cells in Graves' hyperthyroidism and ophthalmopathy. TCR beta CDR3 region amplification was performed from RNA transcripts. First-round RT-PCR of the TCR CDR3 relied on the HTBI primer set. TCRdb re-analysed the multiplex PCR reads in MiXCR, keeping a single row per CDR3 protein. The table records around 520,000 distinct CDR3 sequences, 14% of them present only once. Material for sequencing was blood. Every receptor here comes from a young woman with Graves' hyperthyroidism.

On this clonotype: Given a much more abundant clone one base away, this may be a read error. This rearrangement joins TRBV7-9 to TRBJ1-1; 8 nucleotides match TRBD1. The germline CDR1 and CDR2 sequences are SEHNR and FQNEAQ (reference sequence). The CDR3 contains 15 residues. The DNA for the CDR3 is TGTGCCAGCAGCACAGGACAGGGCGGAAACACTGAAGCTTGCTTT. It encodes CASSTGQGGNTEACF.

The chain carries TRBV20-1 and TRBJ2-3; D remains ambiguous. Germline V CDR1 and CDR2: DFQATT, SNEGSKA (reference sequence). V lost 0 bases and J 0 bases, leaving 13 bases between the germline ends. The CDR3 totals 16 residues. The CDR3: CSAREGNGPSTDTQYF. The CDR3 DNA is TGCAGTGCTAGAGAAGGAAACGGGCCTAGCACAGATACGCAGTATTTT.

V usage is TRBV7-9 and J usage is TRBJ1-1, with D perhaps matching TRBD1 (5 bases). This CDR3 is 14 amino acids long. Trimming took off 4 bases at V and 4 bases at J, with 13 bases between the two ends. CDR1 and CDR2 from the germline V gene are SEHNR and FQNEAQ (reference sequence). The DNA of the CDR3 is TGTGCCAGCAGCTATCAGGGTTGGAGCACTGAAGCTTTCTTT. Amino acid sequence: CASSYQGWSTEAFF.

This clonotype was counted ten times or more. The chain recombines TRBV6-2 or TRBV6-3 with TRBJ1-5; 7 bases match TRBD1. CDR3 length equals 13 residues. Germline V lookup: CDR1 MNHEY, CDR2 SVGEGT. Trimming took 10 bases from V and 7 from J; bases not matched to a gene: 10. The CDR3 reads CATFDRDPQPQHF. CDR3 nucleotides: TGTGCCACCTTCGACAGGGACCCCCAGCCCCAGCATTTT.

This clonotype was observed many times. The gene calls are TRBV3-1 and TRBJ2-4, with D perhaps matching TRBD1 (5 bases). This CDR3 comprises 13 residues. Trimming cost V 5 bases and J 7 bases, with 12 bases left between them. Germline V CDR1 and CDR2: LGHDT, YNNKEL (reference sequence). The chain's CDR3 is CASSARSGNIQYF. As DNA, the CDR3 is TGTGCCAGCAGCGCCCGGTCAGGGAACATTCAGTACTTC.

This clonotype was detected many times. The gene calls are TRBV20-1 and TRBJ2-2; TRBD2 matches 14 bases. The CDR3 length is 17 residues. V gave up 2 bases and J gave up 2 bases; unmatched junction bases: 4. The germline CDR1 and CDR2 sequences are DFQATT and SNEGSKA (reference sequence). DNA of the CDR3: TGCAGTGCTAGACCGGGACTAGCGGGAGCAAACACCGGGGAGCTGTTTTTT. It translates to CSARPGLAGANTGELFF.

Turning to this clonotype: A single base separates this from a much larger clone, so it may be a read error. The V gene is TRBV5-1, the J gene TRBJ1-2; D might be TRBD1 (5 bases). This CDR3 region has 13 residues. Germline-derived CDR1 and CDR2 are SGHRS and YFSETQ. CDR3 nucleotides: TGCACCAGCAGCTTGGGACTCTCGTGGGGCTACACCTTC. It yields the protein CTSSLGLSWGYTF.

This clonotype was counted many times. The CDR3 DNA sequence: TGTGCCAGCAGCCAAGTTTATTACCGGGAGGGCCGAAATGAGCAGTTCTTC. Encoded protein: CASSQVYYREGRNEQFF. The chain uses TRBV3-1 and TRBJ2-1; TRBD2 matches 8 bases. Trimming at V came to 1 base and at J to 7 bases, leaving 12 bases not matched to a gene. The V gene's germline CDR1 is LGHDT and CDR2 YNNKEL (reference sequence). CDR3 length: 17 residues.

This clonotype was observed at least ten times. This chain uses TRBV27 with TRBJ2-7; D ambiguous. Germline V lookup: CDR1 MNHEY, CDR2 SMNVEV (reference sequence). Trimming left V 6 bases short and J 0 bases short, with 21 bases between. The CDR3 spans 17 residues. CDR3 amino acids: CASSPKIHISYSYEQYF. As DNA, the CDR3 is TGTGCCAGCAGCCCTAAAATACATATCTCCTACTCCTACGAGCAGTACTTC.

In this sample, this clonotype turned up many times. This rearrangement joins TRBV3-1 to TRBJ1-1; D is uncertain. The V end lost 0 bases, the J end lost 6 bases, and 8 bases lay between the germline ends. Germline CDR1 LGHDT, CDR2 YNNKEL (reference sequence). This CDR3 is 13 amino acids long. The CDR3 spells CASSQDTVSEAFF. Written as DNA, the CDR3 is TGTGCCAGCAGCCAAGATACGGTTTCTGAAGCTTTCTTT.

CDR3 in DNA: TGTGCCATCAGGACAGCTAACTATGGCTACACCTTC. This gives the protein CAIRTANYGYTF. This sequence joins TRBV10-3 and TRBJ1-2; D is possibly TRBD1 (5 bases). The length of the CDR3 is 12 residues. CDR1 and CDR2 (germline): ENHRY, SYGVKD. V dropped 6 bases and J dropped 0 bases, with 5 bases sitting between them.

This chain connects TRBV29-1 to TRBJ1-3; the D is unclear. This CDR3 is 13 amino acids long. Germline V lookup: CDR1 SQVTM, CDR2 ANQGSEA. This CDR3 is CGWVSGPGNTIYF. The CDR3 nucleotides read TGCGGTTGGGTGAGCGGGCCTGGAAACACCATATATTTT.

CDR3 bases: TGTGCCAGCCTAAGCGGGAGGGCTTTGGCGTACTTC. Translation: CASLSGRALAYF. This chain uses TRBV2 with TRBJ2-5; TRBD2 matches at 10 bases. The length of the CDR3 is 12 residues. In germline, CDR1 is SNHLY, CDR2 FYNNEI. The ends lost 8 bases at V and 13 bases at J; junction bases unmatched: 10.

Of note for this clonotype: At one boundary the junction diverges from the germline segment, which might be a read error. Here the CDR3 reads CASSLGIYGHTF. The CDR3 coding sequence is TGTGCCAGCAGCCTCGGGATCTATGGCCACACCTTC. V gene TRBV7-2 combines with J gene TRBJ1-2, with no clear D. Germline CDR1 and CDR2: SGHTA and FQGNSA. The CDR3 is made up of 12 amino acids.

The V call is TRBV19, the J call TRBJ1-4; D is uncertain. The CDR3 is made up of 13 amino acids. The V gene lost 8 bases and the J gene lost 4 bases, with 11 bases spanning the gap. The V gene's germline CDR1 is LNHDA and CDR2 SQIVND (reference sequence). DNA of the CDR3: TGTGCCAGTGCACAGCCAAGTAATGAAAAACTGTTTTTT. The encoded protein is CASAQPSNEKLFF.

The rearrangement uses TRBV9 and TRBJ2-2, with D unclear. In germline, CDR1 is SGDLS, CDR2 YYNGEE. This CDR3 comprises 16 residues. Trimming took 3 bases from V and 3 from J, leaving 15 bases between them. The CDR3 coding sequence is TGTGCCAGCAGCGCCCCCGTGGGTGCCTACACCGGGGAGCTGTTTTTT. Encoded protein: CASSAPVGAYTGELFF.

This clonotype was found many times. The chain has TRBV6-1 and TRBJ2-7; D perhaps matches TRBD2 (6 bases). CDR3 length: 13 amino acids. Trimming shortened V by 6 bases and J by 0 bases, and 9 bases separated the two germline ends. Germline loops: CDR1 MNHNS, CDR2 SASEGT. In nucleotides, the CDR3 is TGTGCCAGCAGGGGGGGAACCTCCTACGAGCAGTACGTC. It specifies CASRGGTSYEQYV.

The sample holds many counts of this clonotype. The rearrangement links TRBV2 to TRBJ1-5, with 10 positions matching TRBD1. Germline loops: CDR1 SNHLY, CDR2 FYNNEI. After removal of 5 bases from V and 5 bases from J, the junction contained 6 bases not matched to a gene. The CDR3 extends over 15 amino acids. Here the CDR3 DNA reads TGTGCCAGCAGTCGCCGGGACAGGGGCGATCAGCCCCAGCATTTT. It yields the protein CASSRRDRGDQPQHF.

This clonotype was seen at least ten times. The genes are TRBV7-2 and TRBJ1-2; D gene ambiguous. CDR1 SGHTA and CDR2 FQGNSA come from the germline V gene. CDR3 size: 15 residues. Trimming pared 0 bases from V and 5 bases from J, leaving 13 bases between. DNA for the CDR3: TGTGCCAGCAGCTTAGCGCCGGACGCTGGTTATGGCTACACCTTC. As protein: CASSLAPDAGYGYTF.

The chain employs TRBV19 and TRBJ2-2, with TRBD1 matching 9 bases. V shed 1 base and J 3 bases; nucleotides not matched to a gene: 6. The CDR3 sequence is 17 residues long. Per the germline V gene, CDR1 is LNHDA and CDR2 is SQIVND (reference sequence). CDR3 region: CASSIVAGQGYTGELFF. CDR3 DNA: TGTGCCAGTAGTATAGTGGCGGGACAGGGCTACACCGGGGAGCTGTTTTTT. Using reference TRBV19 and TRBJ2-2 for the parts outside the CDR3, the full variable domain is DGGITQSPKYLFRKEGQNVTLSCEQNLNHDAMYWYRQDPGQGLRLIYYSQIVNDFQKGDIAEGYSVSREKKESFPLTVTSAQKNPTAFYLCASSIVAGQGYTGELFFGEGSRLTVL.

This sequence joins TRBV2 and TRBJ1-2, with TRBD1 matching over 7 bases. CDR3 length: 14 amino acids. CDR1 and CDR2 from the germline V gene are SNHLY and FYNNEI. With V trimmed by 3 bases and J by 4 bases, 5 bases remained unmatched. CDR3 bases: TGTGCCAGCAGTGAGGACAGGACTGGCTATGGCTACACCTTC. Translated: CASSEDRTGYGYTF.

This sequence joins TRBV5-1 and TRBJ2-7; tentatively, D is TRBD2 (5 bases). Trimming cost V 0 bases and J 6 bases, with 13 bases left between them. CDR1 is SGHRS, CDR2 YFSETQ, per germline. The CDR3 length is 14 residues. In DNA form, the CDR3 reads TGCGCCAGCAGCTTGGCCGTGAGGGCAAGCGAGCAGTACTTC. It specifies CASSLAVRASEQYF.

This clonotype was observed at least ten times. The chain joins TRBV24-1 to TRBJ2-7; 8 bases agree with TRBD1. V shed 8 bases, J shed 2 bases, and the junction held 10 bases outside the gene matches. CDR1 is KGHDR, CDR2 SFDVKD, per germline. CDR3 length: 15 amino acids. CDR3 nucleotide sequence: TGTGCCACCAAACTAGGGACAGGAGGGGCCTACGAGCAGTACGTC. This gives the protein CATKLGTGGAYEQYV.

This clonotype was picked up many times. V gene TRBV2 combines with J gene TRBJ2-1; 16 nucleotides line up with TRBD2. Germline V gene data show CDR1 as SNHLY and CDR2 as FYNNEI. The CDR3 has 16 amino acids. The V and J ends lost 8 bases and 6 bases, in that order; junction bases with no gene match: 7. DNA for the CDR3: TGTGCCAGCCTTCAGGGGACTAGCGGGAGGGCCAATGAGCAGTTCTTC. This sequence encodes CASLQGTSGRANEQFF. Using reference TRBV2 and TRBJ2-1 for the parts outside the CDR3, the full variable domain is EPEVTQTPSHQVTQMGQEVILRCVPISNHLYFYWYRQILGQKVEFLVSFYNNEISEKSEIFDDQFSVERPDGSNFTLKIRSTKLEDSAMYFCASLQGTSGRANEQFFGPGTRLTVL.

This clonotype was picked up many times. This sequence joins TRBV30 and TRBJ2-2; D may be TRBD2 (5 bases). The CDR3 is 13 amino acids. V was cut by 3 bases and J by 4 bases, with 9 bases left in between. Germline CDR1 GTSNPN, CDR2 SVGIG (reference sequence). The CDR3 sequence: CAWRFGGTGELFF. Written as DNA, the CDR3 is TGTGCCTGGAGGTTCGGAGGCACCGGGGAGCTGTTTTTT.

This clonotype is medium-sized (0.01 to 0.1%) by share. The chain recombines TRBV2 with TRBJ2-2; TRBD2 might be the D (5 bases). Trimming shortened V by 2 bases and J by 1 base, and 8 bases separated the two germline ends. The CDR3 contains 15 residues. Per the germline V gene, CDR1 is SNHLY and CDR2 is FYNNEI. CDR3 nucleotide sequence: TGTGCCAGCAGTGAAACGGGAATGAACACCGGGGAGCTGTTTTTT. As protein: CASSETGMNTGELFF. The full variable domain, completed using reference TRBV2 and TRBJ2-2, is EPEVTQTPSHQVTQMGQEVILRCVPISNHLYFYWYRQILGQKVEFLVSFYNNEISEKSEIFDDQFSVERPDGSNFTLKIRSTKLEDSAMYFCASSETGMNTGELFFGEGSRLTVL.

At least ten counts were recorded for this clonotype. The chain recombines TRBV29-1 with TRBJ1-2; D is ambiguous. CDR3 length equals 10 residues. CDR1 is SQVTM, CDR2 ANQGSEA, per germline. V was trimmed by 5 bases and J by 4 bases, leaving 5 bases between them. In nucleotides, the CDR3 is TGCAGCGTTTCCGGCTATGGCTACACCTTC. Encoded protein: CSVSGYGYTF. Together with reference TRBV29-1 and TRBJ1-2, the CDR3 gives the full variable domain: SAVISQKPSRDICQRGTSLTIQCQVDSQVTMMFWYRQQPGQSLTLIATANQGSEATYESGFVIDKFPISRPNLTFSTLTVSNMSPEDSSIYLCSVSGYGYTFGSGTRLTVV.